This T cell receptor (beta chain) was sequenced for a study of blood T cell repertoires in COVID-19. Measured with immunoSEQ multiplex PCR; TCRdb has only the in-frame clones, and not every one. Here the sample spans some 300,000 clones, approximately 86% being singletons. Germline CDR1 is MNHNY and CDR2 is SVGAGI (reference sequence). This CDR3 contains 15 residues. Trimming removed 8 bases at V and 3 bases at J, with 17 bases between. This sequence originates from a man between 18 and 35 years old with active or convalescent COVID-19. The chain employs TRBV6-6 and TRBJ2-1, with D maybe TRBD2 (5 bases). The sample comprised peripheral blood. CDR3 coding DNA: TGTGCCAGCTACGCGAGCGGACCTGTCTACAATGAGCAGTTCTTC. Its protein product is CASYASGPVYNEQFF.